This T cell receptor (beta chain) was retrieved from a study of cytomegalovirus exposure and HLA in healthy donors. This clone was detected once. Its antigen is currently unknown. Study-wide points: TCR beta sequences reportedly predicted most subjects' HLA-A and HLA-B alleles accurately. Under in vitro conditions, a few CMV-associated chains were confirmed as specific for CMV antigens.

Healthy bone marrow donors formed the donor group. PCR was performed using 60 Vbeta and 13 Jbeta primers. Assay: immunoSEQ multiplex PCR; the TCRdb copy retains only in-frame clones and omits some. The sample has some 150,000 clones, about 79% seen once; the top ten hold roughly 2.8%. This TCR was recovered from a male donor in good health and CMV-seronegative. Sequencing used PBMCs.

The chain's CDR3 is CATSRARGVTYEQYF. The CDR3 DNA sequence: TGTGCCACCAGCAGAGCTCGCGGGGTTACCTACGAGCAGTACTTC. The V gene is TRBV15, the J gene TRBJ2-7, with a weak D call TRBD2 (6 bases). Germline V gene data show CDR1 as LNHNV and CDR2 as YYDKDF (reference sequence). The V end was cut by 1 base, the J end by 2 bases, with 12 bases between. The length of the CDR3 is 15 residues. The full variable domain, in which reference TRBV15 and TRBJ2-7 provide the parts outside the CDR3, is DAMVIQNPRYQVTQFGKPVTLSCSQTLNHNVMYWYQQKSSQAPKLLFHYYDKDFNNEADTPDNFQSRRPNTSFCFLDIRSPGLGDTAMYLCATSRARGVTYEQYFGPGTRLTVT.